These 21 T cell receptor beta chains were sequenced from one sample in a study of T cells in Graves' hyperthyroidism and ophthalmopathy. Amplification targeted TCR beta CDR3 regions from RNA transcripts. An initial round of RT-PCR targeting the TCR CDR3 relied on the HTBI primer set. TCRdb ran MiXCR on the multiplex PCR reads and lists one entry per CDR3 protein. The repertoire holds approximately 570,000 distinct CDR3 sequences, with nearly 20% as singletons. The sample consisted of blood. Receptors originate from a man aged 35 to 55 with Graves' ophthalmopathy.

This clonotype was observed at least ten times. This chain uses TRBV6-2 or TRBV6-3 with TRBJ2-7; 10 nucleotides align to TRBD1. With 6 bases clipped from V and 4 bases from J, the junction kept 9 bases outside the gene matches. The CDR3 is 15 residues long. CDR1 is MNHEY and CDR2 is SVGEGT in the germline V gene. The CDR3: CASRKTGTGEYEQYF. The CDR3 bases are TGTGCCAGCAGGAAAACCGGGACAGGGGAATACGAGCAGTACTTC.

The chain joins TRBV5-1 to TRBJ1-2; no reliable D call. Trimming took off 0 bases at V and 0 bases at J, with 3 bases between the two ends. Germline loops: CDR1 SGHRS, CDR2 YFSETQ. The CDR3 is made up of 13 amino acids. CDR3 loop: CASSLESNYGYTF. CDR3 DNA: TGCGCCAGCAGCTTGGAGTCTAACTATGGCTACACCTTC.

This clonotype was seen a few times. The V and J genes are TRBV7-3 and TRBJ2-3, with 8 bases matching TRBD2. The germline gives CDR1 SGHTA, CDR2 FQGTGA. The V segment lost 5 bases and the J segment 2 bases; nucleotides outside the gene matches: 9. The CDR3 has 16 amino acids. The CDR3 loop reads CASSPLLRGDTDTQYF. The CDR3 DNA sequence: TGTGCCAGCAGCCCCCTCTTGCGGGGGGACACAGATACGCAGTATTTT. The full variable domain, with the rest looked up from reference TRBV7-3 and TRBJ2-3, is GAGVSQTPSNKVTEKGKYVELRCDPISGHTALYWYRQSLGQGPEFLIYFQGTGAADDSGLPNDRFFAVRPEGSVSTLKIQRTERGDSAVYLCASSPLLRGDTDTQYFGPGTRLTVL.

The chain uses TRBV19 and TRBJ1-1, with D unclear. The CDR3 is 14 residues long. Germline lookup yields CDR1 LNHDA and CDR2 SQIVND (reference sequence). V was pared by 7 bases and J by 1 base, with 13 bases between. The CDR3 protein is CASMESRRNTEAFF. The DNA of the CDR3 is TGTGCCAGTATGGAGAGCAGGCGGAACACTGAAGCTTTCTTT.

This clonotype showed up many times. CDR3 amino acids: CSAPEDRRNGYTF. CDR3 in DNA: TGCAGTGCTCCTGAGGACAGGAGAAATGGCTACACCTTC. The J gene is TRBJ1-2, the V gene TRBV20-1; 7 positions agree with TRBD1. The CDR3 contains 13 residues. CDR1 DFQATT and CDR2 SNEGSKA come from the germline V gene (reference sequence). V gave up 5 bases and J gave up 6 bases; unmatched junction bases: 9.

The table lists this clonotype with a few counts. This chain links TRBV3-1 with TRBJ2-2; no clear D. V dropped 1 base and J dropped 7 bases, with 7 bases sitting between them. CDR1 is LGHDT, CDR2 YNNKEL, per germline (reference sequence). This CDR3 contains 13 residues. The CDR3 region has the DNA TGTGCCAGCAGCCAAGGGCTAGACGGGGAGCTGTTTTTT. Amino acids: CASSQGLDGELFF.

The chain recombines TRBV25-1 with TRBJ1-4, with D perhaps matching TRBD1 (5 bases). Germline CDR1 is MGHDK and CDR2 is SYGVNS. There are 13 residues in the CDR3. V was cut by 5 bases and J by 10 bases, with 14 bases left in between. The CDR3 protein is CASSLQTVGKLFF. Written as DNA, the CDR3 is TGTGCCAGCAGTCTCCAGACAGTCGGAAAACTGTTTTTT.

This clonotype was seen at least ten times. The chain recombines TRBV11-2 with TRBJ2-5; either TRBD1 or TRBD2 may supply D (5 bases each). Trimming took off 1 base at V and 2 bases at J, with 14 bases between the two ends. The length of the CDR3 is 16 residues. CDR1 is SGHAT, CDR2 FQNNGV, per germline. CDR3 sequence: CASSLGVTGPQETQYF. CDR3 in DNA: TGTGCCAGCAGCTTAGGGGTCACGGGACCGCAAGAGACCCAGTACTTC.

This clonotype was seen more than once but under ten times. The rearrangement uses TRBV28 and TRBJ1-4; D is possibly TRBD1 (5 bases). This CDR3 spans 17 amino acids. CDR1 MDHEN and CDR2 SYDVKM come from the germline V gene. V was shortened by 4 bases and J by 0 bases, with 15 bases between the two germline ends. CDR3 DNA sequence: TGTGCCAGCAGTTCAGGGTGGGCTGCAGCAACTAATGAAAAACTGTTTTTT. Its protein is CASSSGWAAATNEKLFF.

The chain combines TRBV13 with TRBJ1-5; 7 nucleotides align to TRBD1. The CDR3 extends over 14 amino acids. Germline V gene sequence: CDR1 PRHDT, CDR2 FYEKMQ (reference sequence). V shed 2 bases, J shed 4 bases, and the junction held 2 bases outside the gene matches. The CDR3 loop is CASSLRQGNQPQHF. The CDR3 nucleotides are TGTGCCAGCAGCTTACGACAGGGTAATCAGCCCCAGCATTTT. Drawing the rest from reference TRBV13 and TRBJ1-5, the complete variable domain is AAGVIQSPRHLIKEKRETATLKCYPIPRHDTVYWYQQGPGQDPQFLISFYEKMQSDKGSIPDRFSAQQFSDYHSELNMSSLELGDSALYFCASSLRQGNQPQHFGDGTRLSIL.

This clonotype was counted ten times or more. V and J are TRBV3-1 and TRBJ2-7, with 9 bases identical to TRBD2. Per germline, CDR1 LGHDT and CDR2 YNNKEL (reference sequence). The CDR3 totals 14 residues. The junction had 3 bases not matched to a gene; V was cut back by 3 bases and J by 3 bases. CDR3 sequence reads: CASSHSGGDYEQYF. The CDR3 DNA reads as TGTGCCAGCAGCCATAGCGGGGGAGACTACGAGCAGTACTTC.

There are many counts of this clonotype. The CDR3 coding sequence is TGTGCCAGCAGCTTAGCTCGCGGCACGCACAGCACAGATACGCAGTATTTT. Its protein is CASSLARGTHSTDTQYF. This chain joins TRBV7-8 and TRBJ2-3, with D unclear. Looked up from germline, CDR1 is SGHVS and CDR2 is FQNEAQ. CDR3 length: 17 amino acids. With 0 bases removed from V and 0 bases from J, the gap between germline ends came to 13 bases.

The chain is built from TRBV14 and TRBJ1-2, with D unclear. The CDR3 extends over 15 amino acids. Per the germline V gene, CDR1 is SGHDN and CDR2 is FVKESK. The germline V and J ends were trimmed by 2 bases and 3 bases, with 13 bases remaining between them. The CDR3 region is CASSQKANSHYGYTF. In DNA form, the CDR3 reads TGTGCCAGCAGCCAAAAGGCCAACTCCCACTATGGCTACACCTTC.

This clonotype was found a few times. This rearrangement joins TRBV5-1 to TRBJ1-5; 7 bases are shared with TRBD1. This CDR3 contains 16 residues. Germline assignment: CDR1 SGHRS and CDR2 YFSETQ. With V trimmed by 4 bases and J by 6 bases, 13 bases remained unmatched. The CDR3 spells CASSVGEAGGAQPQHF. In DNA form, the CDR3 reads TGCGCCAGCAGCGTCGGGGAGGCAGGGGGAGCTCAGCCCCAGCATTTT.

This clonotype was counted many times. The CDR3 region is CASSHDGDSNQPQHF. CDR3 DNA: TGCGCCAGCAGCCACGACGGGGATAGCAATCAGCCCCAGCATTTT. The J gene is TRBJ1-5, the V gene TRBV5-1; D not certain. The V and J ends lost 4 bases and 0 bases respectively, with 11 bases between them. Germline V CDR1 and CDR2: SGHRS, YFSETQ. The CDR3 is 15 amino acids.

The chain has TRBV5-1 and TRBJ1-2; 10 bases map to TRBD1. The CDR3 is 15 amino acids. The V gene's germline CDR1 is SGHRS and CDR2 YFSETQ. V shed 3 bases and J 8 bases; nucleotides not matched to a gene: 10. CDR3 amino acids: CASSSLPGTGDGYTF. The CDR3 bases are TGCGCCAGCAGCTCACTCCCCGGGACAGGGGACGGCTACACCTTC.

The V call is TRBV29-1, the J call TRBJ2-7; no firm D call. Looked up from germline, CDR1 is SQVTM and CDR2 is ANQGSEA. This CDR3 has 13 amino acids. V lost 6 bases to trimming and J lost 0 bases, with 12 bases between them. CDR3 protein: CSVWTVSSYEQYF. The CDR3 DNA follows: TGCAGCGTCTGGACGGTGAGCTCCTACGAGCAGTACTTC.

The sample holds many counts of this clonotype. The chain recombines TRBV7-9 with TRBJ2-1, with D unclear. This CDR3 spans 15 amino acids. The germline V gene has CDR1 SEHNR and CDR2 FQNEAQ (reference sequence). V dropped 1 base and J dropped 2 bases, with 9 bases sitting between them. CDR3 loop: CASSLGGPPYNEQFF. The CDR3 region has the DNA TGTGCCAGCAGCTTAGGAGGACCACCCTACAATGAGCAGTTCTTC. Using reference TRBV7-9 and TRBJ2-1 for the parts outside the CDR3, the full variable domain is DTGVSQNPRHKITKRGQNVTFRCDPISEHNRLYWYRQTLGQGPEFLTYFQNEAQLEKSRLLSDRFSAERPKGSFSTLEIQRTEQGDSAMYLCASSLGGPPYNEQFFGPGTRLTVL.

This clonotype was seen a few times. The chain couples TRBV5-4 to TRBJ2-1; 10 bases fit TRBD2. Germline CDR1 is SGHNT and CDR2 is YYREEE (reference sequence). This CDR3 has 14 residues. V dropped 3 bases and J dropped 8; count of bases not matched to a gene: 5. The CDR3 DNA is TGTGCCAGCAGCTCGGGACTAGCGTGGGATGAGCAGTTCTTC. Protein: CASSSGLAWDEQFF.

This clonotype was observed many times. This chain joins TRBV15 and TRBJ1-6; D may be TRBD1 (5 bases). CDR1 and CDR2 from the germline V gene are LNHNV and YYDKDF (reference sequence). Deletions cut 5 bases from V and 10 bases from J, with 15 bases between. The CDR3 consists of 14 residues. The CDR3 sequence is CATSAVRDRSPLHF. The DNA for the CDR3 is TGTGCCACCAGCGCCGTAAGGGACCGATCACCCCTCCACTTT.

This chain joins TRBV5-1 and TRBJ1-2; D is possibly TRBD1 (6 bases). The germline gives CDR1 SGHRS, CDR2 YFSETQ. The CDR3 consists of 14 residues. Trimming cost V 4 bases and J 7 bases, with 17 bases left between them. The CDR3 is CASSVGTTGSGYTF. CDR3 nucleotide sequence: TGCGCCAGCAGCGTGGGCACGACAGGCAGTGGCTACACCTTC.